These 16 T cell receptor beta chains originate from one sample sequenced in a study of OX40 agonist ivuxolimab in advanced cancers. Libraries were prepared by immunoSEQ multiplex PCR; TCRdb keeps only in-frame clonotypes and omits some of them. The table has more than 30,000 clones, 75% to 90% seen once; the top ten hold 31%. Sequenced here: CD4+ or CD8+ T cells sorted from blood, sampled in a trial of the OX40 agonist ivuxolimab. The receptor set was obtained from an adult with an advanced solid tumor such as melanoma, head and neck, liver or kidney cancer.

The V call is TRBV5-4, the J call TRBJ2-7; possible D gene TRBD2, 6 bases. The V and J ends lost 0 bases and 3 bases respectively, with 10 bases between them. The CDR3 sequence is 14 residues long. Germline values: CDR1 SGHNT, CDR2 YYREEE (reference sequence). CDR3 residues: CASSLAGEDYEQYF. The CDR3, as DNA: TGTGCCAGCAGCTTGGCCGGGGAGGACTACGAGCAGTACTTC.

The chain uses TRBV4-3 and TRBJ2-7; no clear D gene. The CDR3 spans 15 residues. Deletions cut 0 bases from V and 3 bases from J, with 12 bases between. CDR1 and CDR2 from the germline V gene are LGHNA and YSLEER. The chain's CDR3 is CASSQENHPDYEQYF. Here the CDR3 DNA reads TGCGCCAGCAGCCAAGAGAACCACCCCGACTACGAGCAGTACTTC.

The J gene is TRBJ2-7, the V gene TRBV7-2; TRBD1 matches at 8 bases. V trimming: 0 bases; J trimming: 3 bases; junction bases outside the gene matches: 22. Looked up from germline, CDR1 is SGHTA and CDR2 is FQGNSA. There are 21 residues in the CDR3. The CDR3 protein is CASSLAPRTGSRIGSIYEQYF. For the CDR3, the DNA is TGTGCCAGCAGCTTAGCTCCCCGGACAGGGTCAAGGATAGGTAGTATCTACGAGCAGTACTTC.

The V call is TRBV28, the J call TRBJ1-3, with 7 bases fitting TRBD1. V shed 6 bases and J 4 bases; nucleotides not matched to a gene: 9. There are 15 residues in the CDR3. Germline V gene data show CDR1 as MDHEN and CDR2 as SYDVKM. CDR3 sequence (DNA): TGTGCCAGCAGATTAAATACAGGGGCCGGAAACACCATATATTTT. Its protein product is CASRLNTGAGNTIYF.

The J gene is TRBJ2-1, the V gene TRBV27, with 10 bases identical to TRBD2. Per germline, CDR1 MNHEY and CDR2 SMNVEV (reference sequence). This CDR3 has 15 amino acids. V lost 3 bases to trimming and J lost 4 bases; unmatched junction nucleotides: 3. As DNA, the CDR3 is TGTGCCAGCAGTTTGGCTAGCGGGAGTTACAATGAGCAGTTCTTC. It specifies CASSLASGSYNEQFF.

This clone turned up a few times. The chain combines TRBV4-3 with TRBJ2-7, with 12 bases lining up with TRBD2. J was trimmed by 4 bases and V by 1 base; bases with no gene match: 2. In germline, CDR1 is LGHNA, CDR2 YSLEER. The CDR3 runs to 15 residues. Written as DNA, the CDR3 is TGCGCCAGCAGCCAAGGTACTAGCGGGGGGTACGAGCAGTACTTC. Its protein product is CASSQGTSGGYEQYF.

The chain employs TRBV7-9 and TRBJ2-3; D not resolved. Germline V CDR1 and CDR2: SEHNR, FQNEAQ (reference sequence). The V gene lost 3 bases and the J gene lost 6 bases, with 7 bases spanning the gap. The CDR3 loop spans 12 amino acids. The CDR3 region is CASSFGADTQYF. The CDR3 DNA reads as TGTGCCAGCAGCTTTGGAGCGGATACGCAGTATTTT.

The chain couples TRBV28 to TRBJ1-6; TRBD1 matches 7 bases. CDR3 length equals 13 residues. The germline gives CDR1 MDHEN, CDR2 SYDVKM. With V trimmed by 8 bases and J by 9 bases, 7 bases remained unmatched. The CDR3 loop reads CASGQALASPLHF. CDR3 nucleotide sequence: TGTGCCAGCGGACAGGCCCTAGCTTCACCCCTCCACTTT.

Only one count was recorded for this clone. This rearrangement joins TRBV27 to TRBJ1-2; maybe TRBD1 (5 bases). The CDR3 contains 12 residues. Germline V gene data show CDR1 as MNHEY and CDR2 as SMNVEV (reference sequence). V shed 4 bases and J shed 4 bases, with 7 bases lying between them. CDR3 sequence: CASSSGTYGYTF. Here the CDR3 DNA reads TGTGCCAGCAGTTCAGGGACCTATGGCTACACCTTC.

The genes are TRBV9 and TRBJ2-2; no reliable D call. In germline, CDR1 is SGDLS, CDR2 YYNGEE. V lost 4 bases and J lost 8, with 9 bases in between. This CDR3 region has 12 residues. CDR3 protein: CASSPYGGELFF. CDR3 bases: TGTGCCAGCAGCCCCTATGGGGGGGAGCTGTTTTTT.

This chain connects TRBV27 to TRBJ2-7; D might be TRBD2 (5 bases). The CDR3 runs to 16 residues. Looked up from germline, CDR1 is MNHEY and CDR2 is SMNVEV (reference sequence). The V end lost 6 bases, the J end lost 6 bases, and 24 bases lay between the germline ends. CDR3 loop: CASSGFFDSRGFEQYF. DNA of the CDR3: TGTGCCAGCAGCGGTTTTTTTGATTCTCGGGGATTCGAGCAGTACTTC.

The chain employs TRBV11-3 and TRBJ2-5; unclear D gene. The J call could be wrong; TRBJ2-7 is a better fit for the DNA end. The CDR3 extends over 10 amino acids. CDR1 and CDR2 (germline): SGHNT, YENEEA. CDR3 DNA: TGTCCGGCCGCCGACTACGAGCAGTACTTC. Amino acid sequence: CPAADYEQYF.

The chain recombines TRBV27 with TRBJ1-2, with 8 bases matching TRBD1. V lost 3 bases, J lost 2 bases, and 2 bases stayed unmatched. Germline V lookup: CDR1 MNHEY, CDR2 SMNVEV (reference sequence). The CDR3 is made up of 14 amino acids. This chain's CDR3 is CASSFRTGNYGYTF. The CDR3 DNA reads TGTGCCAGCAGTTTTCGGACAGGGAACTATGGCTACACCTTC.

This rearrangement joins TRBV13 to TRBJ2-3; 10 bases line up with TRBD2. After removal of 3 bases from V and 0 bases from J, the junction contained 9 bases not matched to a gene. Germline V lookup: CDR1 PRHDT, CDR2 FYEKMQ (reference sequence). This CDR3 is built from 18 residues. For the CDR3, the DNA is TGTGCCAGCAGCTTGACTAGCGGGTATGATTCTAGCACAGATACGCAGTATTTT. Protein sequence: CASSLTSGYDSSTDTQYF.

The rearrangement uses TRBV28 and TRBJ2-1; 10 bases line up with TRBD2. CDR1 and CDR2 from the germline V gene are MDHEN and SYDVKM. The CDR3 totals 16 residues. V gave up 6 bases and J gave up 9 bases; unmatched junction bases: 14. This CDR3 is CASSSTASGSFGEQFF. CDR3 DNA sequence: TGTGCCAGCAGCTCAACAGCTAGCGGGAGTTTCGGTGAGCAGTTCTTC.

This clone is a singleton in its sample. The rearrangement joins TRBV20-1 to TRBJ2-4; no definite D call. CDR1 is DFQATT, CDR2 SNEGSKA, per germline (reference sequence). V was trimmed by 5 bases and J by 9 bases, leaving 11 bases between them. The CDR3 runs 11 residues. CDR3 loop: CSAAVSGIQYF. The CDR3 region has the DNA TGCAGTGCTGCCGTCTCCGGCATTCAGTACTTC.